Listed below are T cell receptor beta chains from one sample, sequenced in a study of cytomegalovirus exposure and HLA in healthy donors. TCRdb's table, derived via immunoSEQ multiplex PCR, lists solely in-frame clones and lacks some. The top ten clones hold 1.6% of a sample with approximately 200,000 clones, around 77% of them seen once. Sequencing was carried out using PBMCs. The source of these receptors is a woman under 30 in good health and CMV-seronegative. CDR3s include the opening cysteine and the closing phenylalanine or tryptophan. Clone sizes are given selectively: once, few, many, or a class where the clone is expanded.

CDR3 length | clone size | V gene | CDR3 protein
16 | NA | TRBV7-2 | CASSSVMVGGDNEQFF
17 | NA | TRBV7-2 | CASSLAGGATVGYGYTF
15 | NA | TRBV28 | CASGSGGLPGNTIYF
14 | NA | TRBV14 | CASSHPGTALFQAF
16 | NA | TRBV5-4 | CASSHKPGFANYGYTF
12 | once | TRBV5-4 | CASSTQQGEQYF
14 | NA | TRBV4-2 | CASSQEGSRGEQYF
15 | NA | TRBV9 | CASSVRGQGGTEAFF
14 | NA | TRBV5-4 | CASSGRQGADTQYF
14 | NA | TRBV19 | CASSLRGGSGEAFF
15 | NA | TRBV18 | CASSFNGQGDTEAFF
14 | NA | TRBV13 | CASAAGQGNYGYTF
15 | once | TRBV28 | CASSLPGTTTDTQYF
17 | few | TRBV7-3 | CASSLMVAPGGTDTQYF
16 | NA | TRBV7-3 | CASSFTSGRAVGELFF
13 | NA | TRBV5-8 | CASSRGTVEKLFF
13 | NA | TRBV29-1 | CSVEFDSRPEQYF
14 | NA | TRBV10-1 | CASSESGQEGTQYF
15 | NA | TRBV19 | CASSRFHSVNTEAFF
16 | NA | TRBV9 | CASSVVGLAGYNEQFF
15 | NA | TRBV6-5 | CASSPLAGGSDTQYF
14 | once | TRBV4-1 | CASSHPGLLLEQFF
18 | NA | TRBV18 | CASSARASGRADTGELFF
17 | NA | TRBV7-6 | CASSLARLADPYNEQFF
16 | NA | TRBV28 | CASSTGLWNEKDGYTF
16 | NA | TRBV7-9 | CSSRLLPQGGTGELFF
13 | NA | TRBV10-1 | CASSKTSTDTQYF
15 | NA | TRBV28 | CASCFGVRGNQPQHF
15 | NA | TRBV4-1 | CASSQEVQRNTEAFF
15 | once | TRBV29-1 | CSVSGTGNGRTEAFF
14 | NA | TRBV28 | CASSLTGQNTEAFF
14 | NA | TRBV10-3 | CASGRGAQNTEAFF
14 | NA | TRBV7-2 | CASSGQGVFQPQHF
13 | NA | TRBV9 | CASSVGQTGELFF
13 | NA | TRBV29-1 | CSVDWQGDYGYTF
16 | NA | TRBV7-3 | CASSAQAEPGTDTQYF
14 | NA | TRBV19 | CASSTFGTGSEAFF
16 | NA | TRBV19 | CASSGTGELSNEKLFF
14 | NA | TRBV25-1 | CASSLQGGLGGYTF
17 | NA | TRBV9 | CASSPRRLAPFSYEQYF
18 | NA | TRBV6-1 | CASSESPGGGVYNSPLHF
13 | NA | TRBV18 | CASSPGGGNEAFF
13 | few | TRBV7-9 | CASSLGSYYEQYF
15 | NA | TRBV25-1 | CASSDPDRVGNTIYF
14 | NA | TRBV6-5 | CASRQGSSGNTIYF
19 | few | TRBV6-1 | CASSEYGQGLASGNNEQFF
17 | NA | TRBV14 | CASSQDRLGRGHSPLHF
16 | NA | TRBV19 | CASSYGTGGRGGELFF
16 | NA | TRBV27 | CASSLSGGRATDTQYF